Listed below are T cell receptor beta chains from one sample, sequenced in a study of T cell repertoires in ileal Crohn's disease. Assay used: immunoSEQ multiplex PCR; TCRdb lists only in-frame clones, some missing. The table lists about 2,200 clones, approximately 60% of them singletons, with about 9.4% in the top ten. What was sequenced was ileal tissue. Every receptor here comes from an adult with Crohn's disease. Each CDR3 is given with its conserved first and last residue. Each record gives: CDR3 DNA, CDR3 protein, D gene, clone size, CDR3 length, J gene, V gene. D genes are given only for firm matches. The size field is filled for only some rows; it gives once, few, many or a size class.

CDR3nt: TGTGCCAGCAGCCAAGGACAGTCCCGAGAGACCCAGTACTTC
CDR3aa: CASSQGQSRETQYF
d_gene: .
abundance: .
len: 14
j_gene: TRBJ2-5
v_gene: TRBV4-2

CDR3nt: TGTGCCAGCGGGCTCGGGACTTCGCGGAAGACCCAGTACTTC
CDR3aa: CASGLGTSRKTQYF
d_gene: .
abundance: .
len: 14
j_gene: TRBJ2-5
v_gene: TRBV28

CDR3nt: TGTGCCAGCGCAACAGGGTTTCTAGCCAAAAACATTCAGTACTTC
CDR3aa: CASATGFLAKNIQYF
d_gene: .
abundance: .
len: 15
j_gene: TRBJ2-4
v_gene: TRBV27

CDR3nt: TGTGCCAGCAGCCAACCTACTAGCGGGGGGGTGGGCACAGATACGCAGTATTTT
CDR3aa: CASSQPTSGGVGTDTQYF
d_gene: TRBD2
abundance: .
len: 18
j_gene: TRBJ2-3
v_gene: TRBV5-4

CDR3nt: TGTGCCGGCAGTAGGGACAGGGCGGGGTCCGGGACCCAGTACTTC
CDR3aa: CAGSRDRAGSGTQYF
d_gene: TRBD1
abundance: .
len: 15
j_gene: TRBJ2-5
v_gene: TRBV5-6

CDR3nt: TGTGCCAGCAGCGCGGACATCACAAGGAACTATGGCTACACCTTC
CDR3aa: CASSADITRNYGYTF
d_gene: .
abundance: .
len: 15
j_gene: TRBJ1-2
v_gene: TRBV9

CDR3nt: TGTGCCAGCAGTGATTTCGATGAGCAGTTCTTC
CDR3aa: CASSDFDEQFF
d_gene: .
abundance: .
len: 11
j_gene: TRBJ2-1
v_gene: TRBV6-1

CDR3nt: TGTGCCAGCAGCTTGGACACGGGGGTTAAGGACTATGGCTACACCTTC
CDR3aa: CASSLDTGVKDYGYTF
d_gene: .
abundance: .
len: 16
j_gene: TRBJ1-2
v_gene: TRBV5-5

CDR3nt: TGCGCCAGCAGCCAAACGCGGACAGTACAAGAGACCCAGTACTTC
CDR3aa: CASSQTRTVQETQYF
d_gene: .
abundance: once
len: 15
j_gene: TRBJ2-5
v_gene: TRBV4-1

CDR3nt: TGTGCCAGCTCACTCGACAGGGTAAGCAATCAGCCCCAGCATTTT
CDR3aa: CASSLDRVSNQPQHF
d_gene: TRBD1
abundance: large
len: 15
j_gene: TRBJ1-5
v_gene: TRBV18

CDR3nt: TGTGCCAGCAGTTACGGGGGACAGTCAGGCACTGAAGCTTTCTTT
CDR3aa: CASSYGGQSGTEAFF
d_gene: TRBD1
abundance: few
len: 15
j_gene: TRBJ1-1
v_gene: TRBV6-5

CDR3nt: TGTGCCAGCAAGGGGCAGGGAGGTAACACCATATATTTT
CDR3aa: CASKGQGGNTIYF
d_gene: .
abundance: .
len: 13
j_gene: TRBJ1-3
v_gene: TRBV2

CDR3nt: TGTGCCAGCAGTTCCCAGACAGGAATCAATGGCTACACCTTC
CDR3aa: CASSSQTGINGYTF
d_gene: .
abundance: once
len: 14
j_gene: TRBJ1-2
v_gene: TRBV27

CDR3nt: TGCGCCAGCAGCTCCTCAGACAGGGACAAGAACTATGGCTACACCTTC
CDR3aa: CASSSSDRDKNYGYTF
d_gene: TRBD1
abundance: once
len: 16
j_gene: TRBJ1-2
v_gene: TRBV5-1

CDR3nt: TGCGCCAGCAGCCATTCCTCGAACACCGGGGAGCTGTTTTTT
CDR3aa: CASSHSSNTGELFF
d_gene: .
abundance: .
len: 14
j_gene: TRBJ2-2
v_gene: TRBV4-1

CDR3nt: TGTGCCAGCAGCTCCATGACAGGTTTACTAGCGGTAGAGCAGTTCTTC
CDR3aa: CASSSMTGLLAVEQFF
d_gene: TRBD2
abundance: .
len: 16
j_gene: TRBJ2-1
v_gene: TRBV7-9

CDR3nt: TGTGCCAGCAGTCCCTCCCACAGGGGGCCTGGCTACACCTTC
CDR3aa: CASSPSHRGPGYTF
d_gene: TRBD1
abundance: once
len: 14
j_gene: TRBJ1-2
v_gene: TRBV6-5

CDR3nt: TGTGCCAGCAGGGCGGGGGGGGCGTACGAGCAGTACTTC
CDR3aa: CASRAGGAYEQYF
d_gene: TRBD2
abundance: .
len: 13
j_gene: TRBJ2-7
v_gene: TRBV6-1

CDR3nt: TGTGCCAGCAGCAGTGGGGGACAGGGAGGAAACACCACATATTTT
CDR3aa: CASSSGGQGGNTTYF
d_gene: TRBD1
abundance: .
len: 15
j_gene: TRBJ1-3
v_gene: TRBV5-6

CDR3nt: TGCAGCGTTGAACTTGGACAGGGCAAATTCAACTATGGCTACACCTTC
CDR3aa: CSVELGQGKFNYGYTF
d_gene: TRBD1
abundance: .
len: 16
j_gene: TRBJ1-2
v_gene: TRBV29-1

CDR3nt: TGCGCCAGCAGCTTGGCACTAGCGGGGGGCGAGGAAGAGACCCAGTACTTC
CDR3aa: CASSLALAGGEEETQYF
d_gene: TRBD2
abundance: .
len: 17
j_gene: TRBJ2-5
v_gene: TRBV5-1

CDR3nt: TGCGCCAGCAGCTTGTTTGCGGGGGGGCTAGATACGCAGTATTTT
CDR3aa: CASSLFAGGLDTQYF
d_gene: TRBD2
abundance: .
len: 15
j_gene: TRBJ2-3
v_gene: TRBV5-1

CDR3nt: TGCGCCAGCAGCGACAGGGTTCGCCATGAGCAGTTCTTC
CDR3aa: CASSDRVRHEQFF
d_gene: TRBD1
abundance: .
len: 13
j_gene: TRBJ2-1
v_gene: TRBV5-1

CDR3nt: TGTGCCAGCAGTACCGGGACAGGGGCTTATGGCTACACCTTC
CDR3aa: CASSTGTGAYGYTF
d_gene: TRBD1
abundance: few
len: 14
j_gene: TRBJ1-2
v_gene: TRBV2

CDR3nt: TGTGCCAGCAGCTTAGACAGATACAATGAGCAGTTCTTC
CDR3aa: CASSLDRYNEQFF
d_gene: .
abundance: .
len: 13
j_gene: TRBJ2-1
v_gene: TRBV11-2

CDR3nt: TGCAGCGCCCCGGGGGACAGGGCTGGCTACACCTTC
CDR3aa: CSAPGDRAGYTF
d_gene: TRBD1
abundance: .
len: 12
j_gene: TRBJ1-2
v_gene: TRBV29-1

CDR3nt: TGCGCCAGCAGCCAAGATAAGAACACTGAAGCTTTCTTT
CDR3aa: CASSQDKNTEAFF
d_gene: .
abundance: .
len: 13
j_gene: TRBJ1-1
v_gene: TRBV4-1

CDR3nt: TGTGCCAGCAGGGGGGGACTTAGGAATTACGAGCAGTACTTC
CDR3aa: CASRGGLRNYEQYF
d_gene: .
abundance: .
len: 14
j_gene: TRBJ2-7
v_gene: TRBV6-1

CDR3nt: TGTGCCAGCAGTGACCTCCCGGGACTGGAGGCCGATGGCTACACCTTC
CDR3aa: CASSDLPGLEADGYTF
d_gene: .
abundance: once
len: 16
j_gene: TRBJ1-2
v_gene: TRBV6-1

CDR3nt: TGTGCCAGCAGCTTACTGAGCGGGGACAAAGAGACCCAGTACTTC
CDR3aa: CASSLLSGDKETQYF
d_gene: .
abundance: .
len: 15
j_gene: TRBJ2-5
v_gene: TRBV7-2

CDR3nt: TGTGCCAGCAGCCCAGGGATAGGAACCAACAATGAGCAGTTCTTC
CDR3aa: CASSPGIGTNNEQFF
d_gene: .
abundance: .
len: 15
j_gene: TRBJ2-1
v_gene: TRBV11-3

CDR3nt: TGCGCCAGCAGTGACGGCGGAGCGGGAGTGGACAATGAGCAGTTCTTC
CDR3aa: CASSDGGAGVDNEQFF
d_gene: TRBD2
abundance: few
len: 16
j_gene: TRBJ2-1
v_gene: TRBV10-1

CDR3nt: TGCGCCAGCAGCGTCGGGGTGAACTATGGCTACACCTTC
CDR3aa: CASSVGVNYGYTF
d_gene: .
abundance: .
len: 13
j_gene: TRBJ1-2
v_gene: TRBV5-1